The rows below give T cell receptor beta chains drawn from one sample of a study of blood T cell repertoires in COVID-19. Here immunoSEQ multiplex PCR was the method, and the copy in TCRdb shows in-frame clones only, minus some. The sample holds just over 250,000 clones, 88% seen once. The sequenced sample was peripheral blood. Receptors were obtained from a man between 60 and 75 years old who had recovered from COVID-19. CDR3s include the opening cysteine and the closing phenylalanine or tryptophan. A D gene is named only where the DNA matches it firmly. Only part of the rows carry a size: once, few, many, or a class if the clone is expanded.

d_call j_call v_call clone_size cdr3_aa
. TRBJ2-2 TRBV5-1 . CASSLAAGTGELFF
. TRBJ1-3 TRBV6-5 . CASSYGDSGNTIYF
TRBD1 TRBJ1-1 TRBV5-1 . CASSSTGGTEAFF
. TRBJ1-5 TRBV5-6 . CASSLGQGGNQPQHF
. TRBJ2-5 TRBV18 . CASSPPVQETQYF
TRBD1 TRBJ1-1 TRBV5-1 . CASSLRRGPGMNTEAFF
TRBD1 TRBJ1-1 TRBV6-4 . CASSPFYGQGVEAFF
TRBD1 TRBJ1-2 TRBV7-8 . CASSLSTGNYGYTF
. TRBJ2-1 TRBV6-1 few CASSERGGGRFDEQFF
. TRBJ2-3 TRBV3-1/TRBV3-2 . CASSRPSAGSTDTQYF
TRBD1 TRBJ1-2 TRBV19 . CASRTGNNYGYTF
TRBD1 TRBJ1-1 TRBV3-1/TRBV3-2 once CASSPTTGGLSEAFF
TRBD2 TRBJ2-7 TRBV3-1/TRBV3-2 once CASSQDRGTSTEQYF
TRBD1 TRBJ2-1 TRBV11-2 . CASSQDRGRHEQFF
TRBD1 TRBJ2-2 TRBV5-6 once CASRGTVTGELFF
TRBD2 TRBJ2-3 TRBV3-1/TRBV3-2 . CASSPPSERGSTDTQYF
. TRBJ1-1 TRBV5-8 . CASSLSTGLVTEAFF
TRBD1 TRBJ1-3 TRBV7-9 few CASSTRTGMGLSGNTIYF
. TRBJ1-1 TRBV5-1 . CASSLSSFTGTEAFF
TRBD1 TRBJ1-4 TRBV9 . CASSRNTGGGEKLFF
. TRBJ2-3 TRBV6-2/TRBV6-3 few CASTPHETVLDTQYF
. TRBJ1-5 TRBV7-8 . CASSLASSNQPQHF
. TRBJ1-4 TRBV19 . CASPPGHGHEKLFF
. TRBJ1-1 TRBV18 . CASSPRGAEAFF
TRBD2 TRBJ2-1 TRBV27 . CASNLAGGPTSSYNEQFF
. TRBJ1-5 TRBV27 . CASSKTGINQPQHF
TRBD1 TRBJ2-7 TRBV3-1/TRBV3-2 . CASSLGQGAYEQYF
. TRBJ2-5 TRBV18 . CASSPYGETQYF
TRBD2 TRBJ2-7 TRBV19 . CASSITGGAHEQYF
. TRBJ2-7 TRBV5-4 . CASSPGGDSTYEQYF
. TRBJ1-2 TRBV24-1 . CATSDSPTPNYGYTF
TRBD1 TRBJ1-6 TRBV19 . CASSIAQGAVFSPLHF
. TRBJ1-3 TRBV3-1/TRBV3-2 . CASSPQISGNTIYF
. TRBJ2-3 TRBV7-2 . CASSPGGPRADTQYF
TRBD1 TRBJ2-7 TRBV27 . CASSFTGTGYEQYF
. TRBJ2-2 TRBV5-1 . CASRKGEVGELFF
TRBD2 TRBJ2-3 TRBV13 once CASSPPSGLTDTQYF
. TRBJ2-7 TRBV6-5 once CATEHDSSYEQYF
TRBD1 TRBJ1-5 TRBV19 . CASRTGGGGQPQHF
. TRBJ2-7 TRBV18 . CASSPPSRSHEQYF
. TRBJ2-5 TRBV27 . CASRPRGLQETQYF
TRBD1 TRBJ2-7 TRBV5-1 . CASSRPAGQGYEQYF
. TRBJ1-2 TRBV5-5 . CASSLAPGNYGYTF
TRBD1 TRBJ2-7 TRBV3-1/TRBV3-2 once CASSNDRGSYEQYF
. TRBJ2-6 TRBV6-5 once CASSRTGANVLTF